Sequencing of this T cell receptor beta chain was carried out in a study of cytomegalovirus exposure and HLA in healthy donors. General study results and limits: High sensitivity and specificity were reportedly achieved when the classifier diagnosed cytomegalovirus status. TCR sequences were mostly rare, though some public TCRs occurred in many donors. The TCR clusters that emerged in the first cohort tended, a later analysis found, to co-occur in the 120 or so validation repertoires.

TCRdb's table, derived via immunoSEQ multiplex PCR, lists solely in-frame clones and lacks some. Here the sample spans a few hundred thousand clones, 80% to 95% being singletons. While the first cohort had 600 to 850 subjects, the donors belonged to the separate validation cohort of more than 95 subjects. This clone has a single count. The antigen remains undetermined. Per the germline V gene, CDR1 is SGHNT and CDR2 is YENEEA. The CDR3 extends over 15 amino acids. V shed 5 bases and J shed 10 bases, with 21 bases lying between them. Sequenced: PBMCs. The V call is TRBV11-3, the J call TRBJ2-1; perhaps TRBD2 as D (6 bases). This receptor was taken from a woman aged 18-35 years in good health and CMV-seronegative. The CDR3 coding sequence is TGTGCCAGCAGCGCCATTACGGGACTCCTCTCCGAGCAGTTCTTC. It yields the protein CASSAITGLLSEQFF. Variable domain in full (rest from reference TRBV11-3 and TRBJ2-1): EAGVVQSPRYKIIEKKQPVAFWCNPISGHNTLYWYLQNLGQGPELLIRYENEEAVDDSQLPKDRFSAERLKGVDSTLKIQPAELGDSAVYLCASSAITGLLSEQFFGPGTRLTVL.